These 29 T cell receptor beta chains came from one sample sequenced in a study of blood T cells in healthy people across ages. Primers used in a second PCR of roughly 6 to 11 cycles were a sample-barcoded 5' primer and a J-beta primer mix. TCRdb reanalysed the 5' RACE reads using MiXCR and keeps one entry per CDR3 protein. Altogether around 820,000 distinct CDR3 sequences are present, 25% being singletons, with the ten largest covering approximately 3.7%. The same data also contributed to another study, on T cells of mothers and their children.

Sequences were obtained from blood. The receptors here all came from a boy aged 5-17 years in good health.

This sequence joins TRBV29-1 and TRBJ2-1; 9 bases align to TRBD2. V lost 3 bases, J lost 4 bases, and 7 bases stayed unmatched. CDR3 size: 15 residues. Germline V gives CDR1 SQVTM, CDR2 ANQGSEA. In nucleotides, the CDR3 is TGCAGCGTTGACCTATCTAGCGGGGTTTACAATGAGCAGTTCTTC. Translating it yields CSVDLSSGVYNEQFF.

The V gene is TRBV25-1, the J gene TRBJ2-7; the match to TRBD1 covers 7 bases. The V segment lost 10 bases and the J segment 7 bases; nucleotides outside the gene matches: 7. From germline, CDR1 is MGHDK and CDR2 SYGVNS. The CDR3 is 11 residues long. The CDR3 DNA follows: TGTGCCAACTCGATGGACAGGGAGCAGTACTTC. Protein product: CANSMDREQYF.

This clonotype was observed a handful of times. The gene calls are TRBV6-4 and TRBJ1-6; 9 bases align to TRBD1. Trimming took 6 bases from V and 6 from J; bases not matched to a gene: 3. The CDR3 spans 14 residues. CDR1 and CDR2 (germline): MRHNA, SNTAGT. The DNA of the CDR3 is TGTGCCAGCAGCGTGGGACAGGGTAATTCACCCCTCCACTTT. It yields the protein CASSVGQGNSPLHF.

V is TRBV27 and J is TRBJ2-5, with 12 bases lining up with TRBD1. The J call may be incorrect, as the DNA end agrees better with TRBJ2-7. CDR1 MNHEY and CDR2 SMNVEV come from the germline V gene (reference sequence). This CDR3 spans 15 amino acids. CDR3 sequence: CASRGDRGHYYEQYF. CDR3 coding DNA: TGTGCCAGCAGGGGGGACAGGGGGCATTACTACGAGCAGTACTTC.

The J gene is TRBJ2-5, the V gene TRBV29-1, with TRBD2 identical over 8 bases. The assigned J gene may be wrong: the sequence end matches TRBJ2-7 better. Per the germline V gene, CDR1 is SQVTM and CDR2 is ANQGSEA. The CDR3 contains 12 residues. The CDR3 nucleotides read TGCAGCGTTGGAAGACGGGGGGGCGAGCAGTACTTC. Encoded protein: CSVGRRGGEQYF.

The rearrangement uses TRBV4-1 and TRBJ2-3; 10 bases agree with TRBD2. The CDR3 contains 16 residues. With 0 bases clipped from V and 2 bases from J, the junction kept 2 bases outside the gene matches. Germline loops: CDR1 MGHRA, CDR2 YSYEKL. The CDR3, as DNA: TGCGCCAGCAGCCAAGAAGCGGGGGGGCCCACAGATACGCAGTATTTT. Translation: CASSQEAGGPTDTQYF.

In its sample, this clonotype was seen many times. This chain uses TRBV10-3 with TRBJ2-5, with D possibly being TRBD1 (6 bases). The CDR3 covers 16 residues. Trimming shortened V by 3 bases and J by 2 bases, and 16 bases separated the two germline ends. Germline CDR1 is ENHRY and CDR2 is SYGVKD. The CDR3 sequence is CAISDPRAQGQETQYF. DNA for the CDR3: TGTGCCATCAGTGACCCGAGGGCGCAGGGGCAAGAGACCCAGTACTTC.

This clonotype was counted between two and nine times. The chain couples TRBV7-3 to TRBJ2-1; 11 nucleotides line up with TRBD2. The V gene end was trimmed by 2 bases and the J gene end by 8 bases; junction bases not matched to a gene: 5. CDR1 is SGHTA and CDR2 is FQGTGA in the germline V gene. The CDR3 is made up of 15 amino acids. The CDR3 region is CASSLPTSGSYEQFF. CDR3 nucleotide sequence: TGTGCCAGCAGCTTACCAACTAGCGGGAGCTATGAGCAGTTCTTC.

The rearrangement links TRBV4-2 to TRBJ2-5, with D perhaps being TRBD1 or TRBD2 (5 bases each). The CDR3 length is 18 residues. Trimming took 0 bases from V and 5 from J, leaving 22 bases between them. Germline V gene sequence: CDR1 LGHNA, CDR2 YNFKEQ. CDR3 protein: CASSQDQARWTSGETQYF. CDR3 nucleotides: TGTGCCAGCAGCCAAGATCAGGCCCGATGGACTTCAGGGGAGACCCAGTACTTC.

The rearrangement joins TRBV20-1 to TRBJ1-6; 7 bases are a match to TRBD1. The junction had 8 bases not matched to a gene; V was cut back by 8 bases and J by 7 bases. CDR1 and CDR2 from the germline V gene are DFQATT and SNEGSKA (reference sequence). This CDR3 spans 13 amino acids. The CDR3 loop reads CSPRDSINSPLHF. The CDR3 region has the DNA TGCAGTCCGAGGGACAGCATCAATTCACCCCTCCACTTT.

The chain couples TRBV20-1 to TRBJ1-2, with D tentatively TRBD1 (6 bases). This CDR3 is 11 amino acids long. Germline-derived CDR1 and CDR2 are DFQATT and SNEGSKA (reference sequence). The germline V and J ends were trimmed by 8 bases and 7 bases, with 14 bases remaining between them. CDR3 amino acids: CSPPGEVGYTF. The CDR3 DNA reads TGCAGTCCACCAGGGGAAGTTGGCTACACCTTC.

With regard to this clonotype: This may stem from a read error, because a much larger clone lies one nucleotide away. The CDR3 DNA sequence: TGTGCCATCGGCCTCGGGGCGGGAGGGGTGTACAATGAGCAGTCCTTC. Translation gives CAIGLGAGGVYNEQSF. The V gene is TRBV10-3, the J gene TRBJ2-7; 9 bases agree with TRBD2. CDR1 ENHRY and CDR2 SYGVKD come from the germline V gene. The CDR3 is made up of 16 amino acids.

This clonotype was counted a few times. The chain has TRBV20-1 and TRBJ2-7; D tentatively reads TRBD1 or TRBD2 (5 bases each). Trimming took 5 bases from V and 2 from J, leaving 13 bases between them. In germline, CDR1 is DFQATT, CDR2 SNEGSKA (reference sequence). This CDR3 contains 13 residues. In DNA form, the CDR3 reads TGCAGTGCTCCACGCAGGGAGCCCTACGAGCAGTACTTC. Translation: CSAPRREPYEQYF.

This clonotype came up a few times. The chain joins TRBV6-2 or TRBV6-3 to TRBJ1-1; no clear D. The CDR3 length is 15 residues. The V gene lost 6 bases and the J gene lost 0 bases, with 14 bases spanning the gap. CDR1 and CDR2 (germline): MNHEY, SVGEGT. The CDR3 protein is CASRLTPDLNTEAFF. Written as DNA, the CDR3 is TGTGCCAGCAGACTAACCCCCGATTTGAACACTGAAGCTTTCTTT.

This clonotype has only a few counts. This chain's CDR3 is CSARDQGRHFTEAFF. CDR3 sequence (DNA): TGCAGTGCTAGAGATCAGGGCAGACACTTCACTGAAGCTTTCTTT. This sequence joins TRBV20-1 and TRBJ1-1; D is possibly TRBD1 (5 bases). Trimming took off 0 bases at V and 4 bases at J, with 15 bases between the two ends. This CDR3 is 15 amino acids long. The V gene's germline CDR1 is DFQATT and CDR2 SNEGSKA (reference sequence).

This clonotype was observed at least ten times. The rearrangement links TRBV11-1 to TRBJ2-1, with 13 positions matching TRBD2. Germline assignment: CDR1 SGHAT and CDR2 FQDESV (reference sequence). CDR3 size: 14 residues. Trimming cost V 5 bases and J 11 bases; bases outside gene matches: 6. Here the CDR3 reads CASSPRTSGSKQFF. As DNA, the CDR3 is TGTGCCAGCAGCCCCCGGACTAGCGGGAGTAAGCAGTTCTTC. The whole variable domain, remainder taken from reference TRBV11-1 and TRBJ2-1, is EAEVAQSPRYKITEKSQAVAFWCDPISGHATLYWYRQILGQGPELLVQFQDESVVDDSQLPKDRFSAERLKGVDSTLKIQPAELGDSAMYLCASSPRTSGSKQFFGPGTRLTVL.

The rearrangement links TRBV7-9 to TRBJ1-4; 7 nucleotides agree with TRBD1. Germline assignment: CDR1 SEHNR and CDR2 FQNEAQ (reference sequence). The CDR3 length is 15 residues. V dropped 3 bases and J dropped 4; count of bases not matched to a gene: 5. CDR3 nucleotides: TGTGCCAGCAGCTTTTTGGGACAGAGTAATGAAAAACTGTTTTTT. It yields the protein CASSFLGQSNEKLFF.

V and J are TRBV7-3 and TRBJ2-1, with D unclear. There are 15 residues in the CDR3. Germline lookup yields CDR1 SGHTA and CDR2 FQGTGA. Trimming pared 5 bases from V and 8 bases from J, leaving 19 bases between. The DNA of the CDR3 is TGTGCCAGCAGCCCCAGTCCACGCATTCGGCATGAGCAGTTCTTC. Amino acid sequence: CASSPSPRIRHEQFF.

This clonotype came up a few times. This chain uses TRBV9 with TRBJ2-5; D possibly matches TRBD1 or TRBD2 (5 bases each). V shed 4 bases and J shed 1 base, with 14 bases lying between them. The CDR3 totals 15 residues. Germline CDR1 reads SGDLS; CDR2 reads YYNGEE. CDR3 bases: TGTGCCAGCAGCCCAGACGGGGCTCGCCAAGAGACCCAGTACTTC. Translation gives CASSPDGARQETQYF.

V and J are TRBV7-6 and TRBJ2-2; 10 positions agree with TRBD2. In germline, CDR1 is SGHVS, CDR2 FNYEAQ. After removal of 4 bases from V and 0 bases from J, the junction contained 2 bases not matched to a gene. The CDR3 is made up of 16 amino acids. CDR3 amino acids: CASSWTSGANTGELFF. The DNA of the CDR3 is TGTGCCAGCAGCTGGACTAGCGGCGCGAACACCGGGGAGCTGTTTTTT.

The chain employs TRBV9 and TRBJ1-3; D not certain. The germline V gene encodes CDR1 SGDLS and CDR2 YYNGEE. Trimming removed 0 bases from V and 0 bases from J, with 4 bases in between. The CDR3 has 14 amino acids. CDR3 DNA: TGTGCCAGCAGCGTAGAGTCCTCTGGAAACACCATATATTTT. Its translation: CASSVESSGNTIYF.

The chain employs TRBV12-3 or TRBV12-4 and TRBJ2-3; D gene ambiguous. V was cut by 3 bases and J by 4 bases, with 8 bases left in between. This CDR3 has 13 residues. The CDR3 DNA follows: TGTGCCAGCAGTTTCCCTACCCCAGATACGCAGTATTTT. It specifies CASSFPTPDTQYF.

The chain links TRBV7-9 to TRBJ1-2; no firm D call. V was pared by 1 base and J by 8 bases, with 11 bases between. CDR1 is SEHNR, CDR2 FQNEAQ, per germline (reference sequence). The CDR3 is made up of 13 amino acids. The CDR3 sequence: CASSLERRRGYTF. The CDR3 region has the DNA TGTGCCAGCAGCTTAGAGAGGAGACGAGGCTACACCTTC.

The chain carries TRBV21-1 and TRBJ2-1. TRBV21-1 is a known pseudogene. The CDR3 is 14 residues long. The CDR3 sequence: CASSKESPDNEQFF. CDR3 nucleotides: TGTGCCAGCAGCAAAGAATCGCCCGACAATGAGCAGTTCTTC.

This clonotype has just a few counts. The chain uses TRBV20-1 and TRBJ1-3; D call uncertain. Germline V gene sequence: CDR1 DFQATT, CDR2 SNEGSKA (reference sequence). The CDR3 is 13 amino acids. V was trimmed by 3 bases and J by 3 bases, leaving 9 bases between them. The CDR3 region has the DNA TGCAGTGCTAGTCCCGGGAATGGAAACACCATATATTTT. It codes for CSASPGNGNTIYF.

As for this clonotype: As the CDR3 is not closed by the conserved phenylalanine or tryptophan, this likely results from a read error. The chain has TRBV9 and TRBJ2-7; TRBD2 agrees at 8 bases. CDR3 length: 13 residues. The germline CDR1 and CDR2 sequences are SGDLS and YYNGEE. Germline trimming cut 3 bases from V and 6 bases from J; bases unmatched to any gene: 5. CDR3 coding DNA: TGTGCCAGCAGCGGTGGGGGACTAGGCGAGCAGTACTCC. Encoded protein: CASSGGGLGEQYS.

The genes are TRBV12-3 or TRBV12-4 and TRBJ2-1; D unresolved. V was trimmed by 7 bases and J by 0 bases, leaving 19 bases between them. The CDR3 sequence is 17 residues long. This chain's CDR3 is CASIAYSSSSSYNEQFF. In DNA, the CDR3 is TGTGCCAGCATAGCTTACTCCTCCTCGAGCTCCTACAATGAGCAGTTCTTC.

The chain couples TRBV7-2 to TRBJ1-4, with 8 bases identical to TRBD1. Germline lookup yields CDR1 SGHTA and CDR2 FQGNSA. J gave up 6 bases and V 2 bases, and 5 bases lay outside the gene matches. The CDR3 contains 15 residues. In DNA, the CDR3 is TGTGCCAGCAGCTTATGGACAGGGTCTGATGAAAAACTGTTTTTT. It encodes CASSLWTGSDEKLFF. Complete variable domain (other parts from reference TRBV7-2 and TRBJ1-4): GAGVSQSPSNKVTEKGKDVELRCDPISGHTALYWYRQSLGQGLEFLIYFQGNSAPDKSGLPSDRFSAERTGGSVSTLTIQRTQQEDSAVYLCASSLWTGSDEKLFFGSGTQLSVL.

The gene calls are TRBV7-2 and TRBJ2-2; 11 nucleotides line up with TRBD2. Trimming cost V 3 bases and J 5 bases; bases outside gene matches: 11. This CDR3 is built from 18 residues. CDR1 is SGHTA, CDR2 FQGNSA, per germline. CDR3 region: CASSLGGTSGSRTGELFF. CDR3 coding DNA: TGTGCCAGCAGCTTGGGAGGTACTAGCGGGAGCCGGACCGGGGAGCTGTTTTTT.